This TCR beta chain appears in the sequencing data of a study of blood T cell repertoires in COVID-19. For the study at large: Samples taken during acute and convalescent COVID-19 were collected in the United States, Italy and Spain. PBMCs, B-cell-depleted T cells, or T cells provided the cDNA or gDNA that made up the material.

The authors' processing: The assay estimated nucleated cells by amplifying reference gene primers. Clones were sequenced by immunoSEQ multiplex PCR, and TCRdb holds only the in-frame ones, with some missing. The V and J calls and clone size were taken over from that table, and D and trimming were inferred from the DNA. In the table there are about 94,000 clones, roughly 80% of which are singletons. V lost 0 bases to trimming and J lost 6 bases, with 11 bases between them. The CDR3 runs to 14 residues. CDR1 is LGHNA, CDR2 YNFKEQ, per germline. This chain links TRBV4-2 with TRBJ1-1, with no clear D. The sequenced sample was peripheral blood. This TCR was sampled from a human donor in a cohort sampled during active COVID-19. The chain's CDR3 is CASSQDEPGSEAFF. The CDR3 DNA reads TGTGCCAGCAGCCAAGATGAGCCAGGCTCTGAAGCTTTCTTT.